One T cell receptor beta chain is described in this entry. Its specificity is unknown. The data are from a study of a mutant IDH1 vaccine in newly diagnosed glioma. Study overall: Vaccines were begun 4-6 weeks after radiotherapy alone, or with temozolomide cycles. Sex among treated patients split roughly 60% male, about 40% female; mean age was approximately 41 years. Beforehand, treatment had been radiotherapy, temozolomide, or both; the majority received both.

Profiling relied on immunoSEQ multiplex PCR, and the TCRdb table lists in-frame clones only, not all of them. The repertoire holds 30,000 to 35,000 clones, about 92% seen once, with about 2% in the top ten. J lost 8 bases, V lost 6 bases, and 8 bases had no gene match. The germline V gene has CDR1 WNHNN and CDR2 SYGVQD (reference sequence). The CDR3 runs 15 residues. Time point noted: week 47, end of study. Vaccination comprised doses that each held 300 ug of mutant IDH1 20-mer peptide, plus topical imiquimod. In weeks 1, 3, 5, 7, 11, 15, 19 and 23, patients were vaccinated. This clonotype originated in a middle-aged man with glioma. The sample here was PBMCs, taken from a glioma patient whose treatment included an IDH1 peptide vaccine. This chain uses TRBV10-1 with TRBJ2-2; 11 bases are shared with TRBD2. The CDR3 region has the DNA TGCGCCAGCAGCCGACTAGCGGGGCTCCCTGGGGAGCTGTTTTTT. The encoded protein is CASSRLAGLPGELFF.